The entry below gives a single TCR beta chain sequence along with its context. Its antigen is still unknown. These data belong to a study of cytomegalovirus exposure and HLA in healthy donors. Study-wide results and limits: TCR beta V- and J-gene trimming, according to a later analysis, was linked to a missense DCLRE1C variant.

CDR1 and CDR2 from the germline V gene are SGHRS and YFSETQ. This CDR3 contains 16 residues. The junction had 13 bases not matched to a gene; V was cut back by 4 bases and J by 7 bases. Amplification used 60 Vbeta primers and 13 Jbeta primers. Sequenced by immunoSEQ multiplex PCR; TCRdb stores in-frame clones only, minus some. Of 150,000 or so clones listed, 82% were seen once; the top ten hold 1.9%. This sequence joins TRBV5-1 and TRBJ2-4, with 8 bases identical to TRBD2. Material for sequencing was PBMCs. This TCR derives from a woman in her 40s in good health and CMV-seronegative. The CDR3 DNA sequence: TGCGCCAGCAGCCCGGTGGTAGCGGGACGGGAGAACATTCAGTACTTC. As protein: CASSPVVAGRENIQYF. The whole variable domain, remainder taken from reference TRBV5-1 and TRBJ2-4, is KAGVTQTPRYLIKTRGQQVTLSCSPISGHRSVSWYQQTPGQGLQFLFEYFSETQRNKGNFPGRFSGRQFSNSRSEMNVSTLELGDSALYLCASSPVVAGRENIQYFGAGTRLSVL.